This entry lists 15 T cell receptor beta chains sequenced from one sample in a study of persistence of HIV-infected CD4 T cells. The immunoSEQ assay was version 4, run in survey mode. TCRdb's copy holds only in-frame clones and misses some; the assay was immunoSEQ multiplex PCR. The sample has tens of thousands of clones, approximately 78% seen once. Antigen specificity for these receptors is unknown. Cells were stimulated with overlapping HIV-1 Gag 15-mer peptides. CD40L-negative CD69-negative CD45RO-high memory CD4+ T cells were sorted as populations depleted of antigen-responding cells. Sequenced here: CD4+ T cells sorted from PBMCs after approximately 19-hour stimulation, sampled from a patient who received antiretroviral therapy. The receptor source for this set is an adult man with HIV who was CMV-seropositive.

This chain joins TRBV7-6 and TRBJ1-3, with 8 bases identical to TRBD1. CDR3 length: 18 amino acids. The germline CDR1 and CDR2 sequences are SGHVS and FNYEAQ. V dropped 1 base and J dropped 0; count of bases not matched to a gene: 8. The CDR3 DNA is TGTGCCAGCAGCTTAGGTAGCACAGGGGGAAGCTCTGGAAACACCATATATTTT. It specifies CASSLGSTGGSSGNTIYF.

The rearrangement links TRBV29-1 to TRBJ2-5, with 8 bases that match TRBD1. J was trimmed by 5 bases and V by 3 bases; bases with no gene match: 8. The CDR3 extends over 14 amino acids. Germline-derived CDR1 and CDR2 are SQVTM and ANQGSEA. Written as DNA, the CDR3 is TGCAGCGTTGACGCTGACAGGGGTTGGGAGACCCAGTACTTC. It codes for CSVDADRGWETQYF.

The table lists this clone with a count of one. The CDR3: CASSLWQGFNQPQHF. CDR3 in DNA: TGTGCCAGCAGCTTGTGGCAGGGTTTCAATCAGCCCCAGCATTTT. This chain joins TRBV5-5 and TRBJ1-5; D might be TRBD1 (5 bases). Germline V lookup: CDR1 SGHKS, CDR2 YYEKEE (reference sequence). With 1 base removed from V and 3 bases from J, the gap between germline ends came to 11 bases. CDR3 size: 15 residues.

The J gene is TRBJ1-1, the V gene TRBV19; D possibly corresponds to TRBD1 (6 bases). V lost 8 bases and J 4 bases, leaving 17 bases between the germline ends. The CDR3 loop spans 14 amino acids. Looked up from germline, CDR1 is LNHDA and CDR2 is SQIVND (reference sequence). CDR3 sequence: CASLSGGHGTEAFF. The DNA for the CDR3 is TGTGCCAGTCTCTCTGGGGGGCACGGCACTGAAGCTTTCTTT. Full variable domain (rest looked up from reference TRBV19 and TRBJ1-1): DGGITQSPKYLFRKEGQNVTLSCEQNLNHDAMYWYRQDPGQGLRLIYYSQIVNDFQKGDIAEGYSVSREKKESFPLTVTSAQKNPTAFYLCASLSGGHGTEAFFGQGTRLTVV.

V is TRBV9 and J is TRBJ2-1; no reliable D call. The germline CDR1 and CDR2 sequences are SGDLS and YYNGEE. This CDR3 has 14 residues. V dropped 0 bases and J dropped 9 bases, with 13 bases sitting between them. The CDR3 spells CASSVGLGGFEQFF. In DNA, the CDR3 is TGTGCCAGCAGCGTAGGCCTCGGTGGATTTGAGCAGTTCTTC.

CDR3 bases: TGCGCCAGCAGCGCAGCAGGGGGCACCTATGGCTACACCTTC. Its protein is CASSAAGGTYGYTF. V gene TRBV5-1 combines with J gene TRBJ1-2, with 8 positions matching TRBD1. The trim removed 4 bases at V and 4 bases at J, leaving 6 bases unmatched. CDR3 length: 14 amino acids. Per germline, CDR1 SGHRS and CDR2 YFSETQ.

CDR3 in amino acids: CASSPRQGAYEQYF. CDR3 in DNA: TGTGCCAGCAGCCCACGGCAGGGGGCCTACGAGCAGTACTTC. The chain carries TRBV9 and TRBJ2-7; 7 nucleotides align to TRBD1. This CDR3 is 14 amino acids long. Looked up from germline, CDR1 is SGDLS and CDR2 is YYNGEE. V shed 4 bases and J 2 bases; nucleotides not matched to a gene: 6.

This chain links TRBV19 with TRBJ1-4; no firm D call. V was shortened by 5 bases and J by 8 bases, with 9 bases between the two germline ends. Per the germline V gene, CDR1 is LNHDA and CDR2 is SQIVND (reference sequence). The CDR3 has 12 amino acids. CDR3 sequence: CASSLRFEKLFF. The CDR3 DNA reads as TGTGCCAGTAGTCTCCGTTTCGAAAAACTGTTTTTT.

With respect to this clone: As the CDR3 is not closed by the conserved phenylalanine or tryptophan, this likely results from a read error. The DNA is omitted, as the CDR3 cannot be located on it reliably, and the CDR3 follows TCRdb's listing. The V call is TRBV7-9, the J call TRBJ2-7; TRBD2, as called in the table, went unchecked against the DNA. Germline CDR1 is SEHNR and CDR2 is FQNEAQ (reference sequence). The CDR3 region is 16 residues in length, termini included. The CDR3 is CASSAGTSGRTAGLLL.

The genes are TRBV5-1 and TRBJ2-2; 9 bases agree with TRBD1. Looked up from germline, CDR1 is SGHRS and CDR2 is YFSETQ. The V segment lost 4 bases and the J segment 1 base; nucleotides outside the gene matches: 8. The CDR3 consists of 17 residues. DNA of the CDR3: TGCGCCAGCAGCATAGGTACGGGACAGGGGAACACCGGGGAGCTGTTTTTT. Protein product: CASSIGTGQGNTGELFF.

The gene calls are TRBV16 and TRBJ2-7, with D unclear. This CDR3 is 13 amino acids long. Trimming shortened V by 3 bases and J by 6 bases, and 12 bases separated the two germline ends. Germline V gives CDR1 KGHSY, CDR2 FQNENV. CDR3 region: CASSQLGPGEQYF. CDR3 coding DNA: TGTGCCAGCAGCCAGTTAGGTCCAGGCGAGCAGTACTTC.

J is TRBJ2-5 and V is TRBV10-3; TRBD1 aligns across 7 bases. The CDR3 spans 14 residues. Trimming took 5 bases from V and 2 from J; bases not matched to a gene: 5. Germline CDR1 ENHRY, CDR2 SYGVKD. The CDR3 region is CAISLEGQQETQYF. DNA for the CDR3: TGTGCCATCAGTCTTGAGGGACAGCAAGAGACCCAGTACTTC.

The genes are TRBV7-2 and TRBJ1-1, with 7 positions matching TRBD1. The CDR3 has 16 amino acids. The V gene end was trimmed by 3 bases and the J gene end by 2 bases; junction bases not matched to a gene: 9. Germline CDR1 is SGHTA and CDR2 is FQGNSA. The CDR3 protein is CASSFGPTGRNTEAFF. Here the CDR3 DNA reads TGTGCCAGCAGCTTTGGCCCGACAGGGAGAAACACTGAAGCTTTCTTT.

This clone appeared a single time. The CDR3, as DNA: TGCGCCAGCAGCCAGGAAACGGGACAGGGGTGGTCTAATGAAAAACTGTTTTTT. As protein: CASSQETGQGWSNEKLFF. The chain combines TRBV4-3 with TRBJ1-4; 10 bases align to TRBD1. The CDR3 loop spans 18 amino acids. J gave up 3 bases and V 3 bases, and 10 bases lay outside the gene matches. The germline V gene has CDR1 LGHNA and CDR2 YSLEER.

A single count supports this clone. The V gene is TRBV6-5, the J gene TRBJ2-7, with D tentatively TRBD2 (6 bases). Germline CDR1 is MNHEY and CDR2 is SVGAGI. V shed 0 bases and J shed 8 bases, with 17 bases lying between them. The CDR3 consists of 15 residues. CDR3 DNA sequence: TGTGCCAGCAGTTACTCGAAGGGACTCCAGGGTCAGCAGTACTTC. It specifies CASSYSKGLQGQQYF.